Sequencing of this T cell receptor (beta chain) was carried out in a study of naive and memory T cell subsets. Points from the study as a whole: Over 95% of naive TCR sequences appeared only once after error correction, unlike memory subsets. A few larger clonotypes appeared in naive repertoires, especially CD8, possibly memory cells re-expressing CD45RA. TCR counts from RNA may reflect activation-linked expression changes.

Per the germline V gene, CDR1 is SNHLY and CDR2 is FYNNEI. Losses at the gene ends were 1 base for V and 2 bases for J; bases not matched to a gene: 5. This CDR3 has 17 residues. The beta constant-region primer was an equimolar mix of two oligonucleotides covering TRBC1 and TRBC2. TCRdb called the UMI-ligation and nested PCR reads again in MiXCR, with one record for every CDR3 protein. The profile shows roughly 140,000 distinct CDR3 sequences, about a sixth of them singletons. On this clonotype itself: What it binds is not known.

Alpha and beta libraries were amplified separately from the second PCR onward. The rearrangement uses TRBV2 and TRBJ2-5, with TRBD2 matching over 12 bases. The sequence was collected from a human donor in good health. The sequenced sample consisted of naive CD4+ T cells from blood. In DNA form, the CDR3 reads TGTGCCAGCAGTGAAGGTTCCACTAGCGGGAGGCAAGAGACCCAGTACTTC. This translates into CASSEGSTSGRQETQYF.